The 15 T cell receptor beta chains listed next were all sequenced from one sample in a study of shared clonotypes between healthy human individuals. Sequencing used immunoSEQ multiplex PCR; TCRdb keeps in-frame clones, though not all of them. The data contain about 690,000 clones, about 92% of them seen just once; the ten biggest clones take up 30% to 35%. Sequences were obtained from memory CD8+ T cells from PBMCs. The subset is: CD45RO+ cells pooled with CCR7-negative TemRA cells. The receptors come from a man younger than 35 in good health. Some clones in this sample may be carry-over from other donors' samples.

This CDR3 is CSVTGGELAGASDTQYF. Written as DNA, the CDR3 is TGCAGCGTTACGGGGGGTGAACTAGCGGGAGCTTCAGATACGCAGTATTTT. This chain joins TRBV29-1 and TRBJ2-3, with 11 bases identical to TRBD2. Germline V CDR1 and CDR2: SQVTM, ANQGSEA. CDR3 length equals 17 residues. Losses at the gene ends were 5 bases for V and 4 bases for J; bases not matched to a gene: 14.

This chain uses TRBV19 with TRBJ1-2; perhaps TRBD1 as D (6 bases). Trimming stripped 4 bases from V and 4 bases from J, with 13 bases between. The CDR3 covers 14 residues. CDR1 is LNHDA, CDR2 SQIVND, per germline (reference sequence). The CDR3 sequence is CASSKNRVGYGYTF. In DNA, the CDR3 is TGTGCCAGTAGTAAAAACAGGGTCGGCTATGGCTACACCTTC.

This CDR3 reads CASSPGTRNVYTF. CDR3 in DNA: TGTGCCAGCAGCCCCGGGACAAGGAATGTCTACACCTTC. The chain links TRBV9 to TRBJ1-2; TRBD1 is a possible D gene (6 bases). The CDR3 extends over 13 amino acids. Germline CDR1 reads SGDLS; CDR2 reads YYNGEE. The V end lost 4 bases, the J end lost 10 bases, and 17 bases lay between the germline ends.

CDR3 residues: CSVGPEGGTTGELFF. For the CDR3, the DNA is TGCAGCGTTGGCCCGGAAGGGGGGACCACCGGGGAGCTGTTTTTT. The rearrangement uses TRBV29-1 and TRBJ2-2; D tentatively fits TRBD1 or TRBD2 (6 bases each). V lost 4 bases to trimming and J lost 4 bases, with 16 bases between them. Germline loops: CDR1 SQVTM, CDR2 ANQGSEA. The CDR3 has 15 amino acids.

The V gene is TRBV9, the J gene TRBJ1-3, with D uncertain. Trimming removed 4 bases at V and 4 bases at J, with 9 bases between. The CDR3 spans 13 residues. Germline V gene data show CDR1 as SGDLS and CDR2 as YYNGEE. The CDR3 is CASSKGGGNTIYF. As DNA, the CDR3 is TGTGCCAGCAGCAAGGGTGGGGGAAACACCATATATTTT.

The chain employs TRBV13 and TRBJ2-7; 7 nucleotides align to TRBD1. Trimming took 1 base from V and 5 from J; bases not matched to a gene: 11. The germline V gene has CDR1 PRHDT and CDR2 FYEKMQ (reference sequence). This CDR3 is built from 16 residues. CDR3 residues: CASSLEGVRGHDEQYF. The CDR3 DNA follows: TGTGCCAGCAGCTTAGAGGGGGTGAGGGGGCACGACGAGCAGTACTTC.

In regard to this clone: The same CDR3 is also encoded by other DNA sequences in this sample. V gene TRBV9 combines with J gene TRBJ2-7, with 14 bases that match TRBD2. This CDR3 has 15 residues. Germline loops: CDR1 SGDLS, CDR2 YYNGEE. V gave up 3 bases and J gave up 4 bases; unmatched junction bases: 3. CDR3 in amino acids: CASSGGLAGAYEQYF. CDR3 coding DNA: TGTGCCAGCAGCGGGGGACTAGCGGGAGCGTACGAGCAGTACTTC.

The genes are TRBV9 and TRBJ2-1; TRBD2 agrees at 12 bases. The germline V gene encodes CDR1 SGDLS and CDR2 YYNGEE. The CDR3 contains 16 residues. Trimming cost V 0 bases and J 2 bases; bases outside gene matches: 0. CDR3 sequence (DNA): TGTGCCAGCAGCGTAGGGACTAGCGGGACCTACAATGAGCAGTTCTTC. This gives the protein CASSVGTSGTYNEQFF.

The J gene is TRBJ2-7, the V gene TRBV27; TRBD1 matches 10 bases. Germline assignment: CDR1 MNHEY and CDR2 SMNVEV (reference sequence). V dropped 4 bases and J dropped 6; count of bases not matched to a gene: 18. This CDR3 spans 18 amino acids. The CDR3 bases are TGTGCCAGCAGTTGGGGTTACCCCGGGACAGGGGTGGAGAGCGAGCAGTACTTC. Protein: CASSWGYPGTGVESEQYF.

This rearrangement joins TRBV5-1 to TRBJ2-5, with 8 bases identical to TRBD2. V gave up 4 bases and J gave up 4 bases; unmatched junction bases: 6. Looked up from germline, CDR1 is SGHRS and CDR2 is YFSETQ. This CDR3 is built from 14 residues. As DNA, the CDR3 is TGCGCCAGCAGCCGGACTAGCAGGAGAGAGACCCAGTACTTC. Amino acid sequence: CASSRTSRRETQYF.

J is TRBJ1-2 and V is TRBV11-2, with 7 bases matching TRBD1. The V and J ends lost 4 bases and 8 bases, in that order; junction bases with no gene match: 19. Per germline, CDR1 SGHAT and CDR2 FQNNGV. This CDR3 has 17 residues. Here the CDR3 reads CASSSKGSDRDRGGYTF. CDR3 nucleotide sequence: TGTGCCAGCAGCTCGAAGGGTAGTGATAGGGACAGAGGAGGCTACACCTTC.

DNA of the CDR3: TGTGCCAGCAGCAGACGGGGAGCCACCGGGGAGCTGTTTTTT. Translating it yields CASSRRGATGELFF. This chain joins TRBV7-3 and TRBJ2-2, with D perhaps TRBD2 (5 bases). V was clipped by 5 bases and J by 4 bases, with 11 bases between them. Germline V gene lookup returns CDR1 SGHTA and CDR2 FQGTGA. The CDR3 runs 14 residues.

The chain uses TRBV6-5 and TRBJ2-7, with D hard to call. The CDR3 is made up of 14 amino acids. Germline V gene data show CDR1 as MNHEY and CDR2 as SVGAGI. V was trimmed by 2 bases and J by 5 bases, leaving 13 bases between them. The CDR3 is CASSYRNGMNEQYF. The CDR3 region has the DNA TGTGCCAGCAGTTACAGGAATGGGATGAACGAGCAGTACTTC.

This CDR3 is CASSQVGTANLAKNIQYF. In DNA form, the CDR3 reads TGCGCCAGCAGCCAAGTGGGGACGGCGAACCTAGCCAAAAACATTCAGTACTTC. The rearrangement joins TRBV4-1 to TRBJ2-4, with D perhaps TRBD1 or TRBD2 (5 bases each). Germline CDR1 and CDR2: MGHRA and YSYEKL. V gave up 1 base and J gave up 0 bases, with 16 bases separating them. The CDR3 sequence is 18 residues long.

The chain couples TRBV4-1 to TRBJ2-1, with 9 bases that match TRBD1. With 0 bases clipped from V and 7 bases from J, the junction kept 1 base outside the gene matches. This CDR3 spans 14 amino acids. Per the germline V gene, CDR1 is MGHRA and CDR2 is YSYEKL. The DNA of the CDR3 is TGCGCCAGCAGCCAAGAGGACAGGGGAAATGAGCAGTTCTTC. Translation gives CASSQEDRGNEQFF.